The 24 T cell receptor beta chains below were found in one sample sequenced in a study of regulatory T cells in long-lasting Graves disease. The time point denotes: persistent/refractory GD, antithyroid drugs over 5 years with positive TRAb. Generation of the TCR library employed RNA extracted from PBMCs. Building of the TCR beta libraries involved iRepertoire HTBI primers and Arm-PCR of CDR3 regions. In TCRdb, the multiplex PCR reads were re-called with MiXCR into one record per CDR3 protein. The sample contains under 450,000 distinct CDR3 sequences, 23% of which appear only once. Sequences were derived from peripheral blood mononuclear cells (PBMCs), sampled when the disease was refractory, from a patient treated with antithyroid drugs. The receptor set was obtained from a female donor with Graves disease.

V gene TRBV5-1 combines with J gene TRBJ1-5; 8 bases are a match to TRBD1. In germline, CDR1 is SGHRS, CDR2 YFSETQ. V was pared by 4 bases and J by 8 bases, with 8 bases of the junction left unmatched. The CDR3 totals 14 residues. CDR3 loop: CASSVKQGGEPQHF. In DNA, the CDR3 is TGCGCCAGCAGCGTAAAACAGGGGGGTGAGCCCCAGCATTTT.

The V call is TRBV6-1, the J call TRBJ2-1, with no clear D. CDR3 length equals 14 residues. Between the trimmed V and J ends, which lost 2 bases and 6 bases, there was a span of 11 bases. Germline CDR1 MNHNS, CDR2 SASEGT. CDR3 nucleotides: TGTGCCAGCAGTGAATTAAGGATCGGCAATGAGCAGTTCTTC. This codes for CASSELRIGNEQFF.

This clonotype has more than one count but fewer than ten. V usage is TRBV19 and J usage is TRBJ2-2; TRBD1 is a possible D gene (5 bases). Germline CDR1 reads LNHDA; CDR2 reads SQIVND (reference sequence). The CDR3 extends over 11 amino acids. Trimming took off 7 bases at V and 6 bases at J, with 6 bases between the two ends. The CDR3 sequence: CASTGPGELFF. The CDR3 bases are TGTGCCAGTACAGGGCCCGGGGAGCTGTTTTTT.

As for this clonotype: Possible read error: a much larger clone is one base away. The V call is TRBV12-3 or TRBV12-4, the J call TRBJ2-5; possibly TRBD2 for D (5 bases). The CDR3 runs to 13 residues. V gave up 2 bases and J gave up 3 bases, with 7 bases separating them. The CDR3 loop reads CASSLYGKETQYF. The CDR3 DNA is TGTGCCAGCAGTTTATACGGGAAAGAGACCCAGTACTTC.

About this clonotype itself: A much larger clone differs from this one at a single base, so this may be a read error. V is TRBV5-4 and J is TRBJ1-1; 10 nucleotides align to TRBD1. This CDR3 has 14 residues. Per germline, CDR1 SGHNT and CDR2 YYREEE (reference sequence). Trimming took 4 bases from V and 4 from J; bases not matched to a gene: 4. The CDR3 coding sequence is TGTGCCAGCAGCGCCCGGGACAGGGGCACTGAAGCTTTCTTT. Translating gives CASSARDRGTEAFF.

As to this clonotype: A read error is the likely source, as a far larger clone sits one nucleotide away. This sequence joins TRBV28 and TRBJ2-5; 11 bases map to TRBD2. The J call may be faulty, since TRBJ2-7 better matches the DNA end. The CDR3 has 15 amino acids. CDR1 and CDR2 from the germline V gene are MDHEN and SYDVKM. The CDR3 loop is CAGSLGLAGPYEQYF. As DNA, the CDR3 is TGTGCCGGCAGCCTCGGACTAGCGGGCCCCTACGAGCAGTACTTC.

This clonotype was observed a handful of times. The chain employs TRBV29-1 and TRBJ2-5, with no clear D. V lost 6 bases to trimming and J lost 2 bases, with 19 bases between them. The length of the CDR3 is 15 residues. From germline, CDR1 is SQVTM and CDR2 ANQGSEA. In DNA, the CDR3 is TGCAGCGTCCTTCGGCTAGAGAAGGCTCAAGAGACCCAGTACTTC. It yields the protein CSVLRLEKAQETQYF.

This clonotype showed up just a few times. The chain combines TRBV19 with TRBJ2-2, with D unresolved. CDR1 is LNHDA and CDR2 is SQIVND in the germline V gene (reference sequence). The CDR3 spans 16 residues. The V gene lost 2 bases and the J gene lost 1 base, with 11 bases spanning the gap. The DNA of the CDR3 is TGTGCCAGTAGTATAAGCAACGGGTTGAACACCGGGGAGCTGTTTTTT. Its protein is CASSISNGLNTGELFF.

This sequence joins TRBV6-5 and TRBJ1-5; D is uncertain. The CDR3 loop spans 14 amino acids. Germline CDR1 is MNHEY and CDR2 is SVGAGI. The V end lost 2 bases, the J end lost 6 bases, and 11 bases lay between the germline ends. In DNA form, the CDR3 reads TGTGCCAGCAGTTACGGAAGGGAGGGTCAGCCCCAGCATTTT. It encodes CASSYGREGQPQHF.

This clonotype was found once. A much larger clone sits a single nucleotide away, making a read error possible. This chain uses TRBV6-2 or TRBV6-3 with TRBJ1-1; weak D call: TRBD1 (5 bases). CDR1 MNHEY and CDR2 SVGEGT come from the germline V gene. Trimming took 5 bases from V and 5 from J, leaving 12 bases between them. The CDR3 contains 13 residues. The CDR3 coding sequence is TGTGCCAGCAGTGCCGGCAGGGTGACTGAAGCTTTCTTT. It translates to CASSAGRVTEAFF.

The chain employs TRBV12-3 or TRBV12-4 and TRBJ2-7; 11 nucleotides line up with TRBD1. V lost 7 bases and J lost 3; bases outside the gene matches: 8. This CDR3 has 15 residues. CDR3 in amino acids: CASNNRDRGFYEQYF. In nucleotides, the CDR3 is TGTGCCAGCAACAACCGGGACAGGGGGTTCTACGAGCAGTACTTC.

This clonotype was counted once. This chain uses TRBV29-1 with TRBJ2-1, with TRBD1 matching 9 bases. The CDR3 covers 13 residues. V dropped 3 bases and J dropped 10; count of bases not matched to a gene: 7. The germline gives CDR1 SQVTM, CDR2 ANQGSEA. The CDR3 loop reads CSVEGTGSVEQFF. DNA of the CDR3: TGCAGCGTTGAGGGGACAGGGTCGGTCGAGCAGTTCTTC.

This clonotype was counted ten times or more. The chain carries TRBV12-3 or TRBV12-4 and TRBJ2-2; 10 positions match TRBD2. This CDR3 has 16 residues. V lost 6 bases, J lost 3 bases, and 7 bases stayed unmatched. This chain's CDR3 is CASSQSGLADTGELFF. CDR3 DNA: TGTGCCAGCAGCCAGTCTGGACTAGCGGACACCGGGGAGCTGTTTTTT.

The gene calls are TRBV7-9 and TRBJ1-1, with D possibly TRBD1 on 5 matching bases. Per germline, CDR1 SEHNR and CDR2 FQNEAQ (reference sequence). V lost 5 bases to trimming and J lost 6 bases, with 13 bases between them. The CDR3 is 13 amino acids. CDR3 loop: CASSQMGRAEAFF. CDR3 bases: TGTGCCAGCAGCCAGATGGGACGGGCTGAAGCTTTCTTT.

This clonotype showed up many times. The chain couples TRBV27 to TRBJ2-7, with D maybe TRBD1 (5 bases). CDR3 length: 14 residues. Germline lookup yields CDR1 MNHEY and CDR2 SMNVEV (reference sequence). Trimming stripped 6 bases from V and 2 bases from J, with 14 bases between. The CDR3 nucleotides are TGTGCCAGCAGCCCCGTTCAGGGAACCTACGAGCAGTACTTC. This translates into CASSPVQGTYEQYF.

The chain combines TRBV19 with TRBJ2-5; TRBD2 aligns across 15 bases. Trimming removed 4 bases from V and 4 bases from J; junction bases left unmatched: 4. Looked up from germline, CDR1 is LNHDA and CDR2 is SQIVND (reference sequence). The length of the CDR3 is 16 residues. In DNA, the CDR3 is TGTGCCAGTAGTAAGGGACTAGCGGGAGGCGGAGAGACCCAGTACTTC. Translated: CASSKGLAGGGETQYF.

This clonotype was recorded a few times. The rearrangement links TRBV5-1 to TRBJ2-7; D unclear. V was cut by 5 bases and J by 0 bases, with 9 bases left in between. The germline V gene has CDR1 SGHRS and CDR2 YFSETQ. The CDR3 extends over 13 amino acids. The CDR3 here is CASRITTSYEQYF. CDR3 nucleotides: TGCGCCAGCAGGATAACTACCTCCTACGAGCAGTACTTC.

This clonotype was counted many times. V and J are TRBV20-1 and TRBJ2-5; D is undetermined. The CDR3 contains 15 residues. CDR1 and CDR2 (germline): DFQATT, SNEGSKA (reference sequence). Trimming pared 6 bases from V and 5 bases from J, leaving 22 bases between. The DNA of the CDR3 is TGCAGTGCCAGATTACGGGCCTTAGTCCCCGAGACCCAGTACTTC. This encodes CSARLRALVPETQYF.

This clonotype was seen a handful of times. The chain links TRBV29-1 to TRBJ2-7, with TRBD1 matching over 8 bases. The V and J ends lost 6 bases and 3 bases, in that order; junction bases with no gene match: 4. This CDR3 comprises 12 residues. CDR1 is SQVTM and CDR2 is ANQGSEA in the germline V gene. CDR3 in DNA: TGCAGCGTGGGACAGGACCTCTACGAGCAGTACTTC. This gives the protein CSVGQDLYEQYF.

The chain joins TRBV7-2 to TRBJ2-1, with 7 nucleotides matching TRBD2. Trimming removed 5 bases from V and 5 bases from J; junction bases left unmatched: 12. This CDR3 comprises 16 residues. Germline V gene data show CDR1 as SGHTA and CDR2 as FQGNSA. CDR3 bases: TGTGCCAGCAGCCCACGATGGCGGGAGAAGGACAATGAGCAGTTCTTC. It yields the protein CASSPRWREKDNEQFF.

This clonotype occurred a few times. This sequence joins TRBV7-3 and TRBJ2-5; the D is unclear. V was clipped by 3 bases and J by 1 base, with 12 bases between them. The CDR3 totals 15 residues. Germline loops: CDR1 SGHTA, CDR2 FQGTGA. For the CDR3, the DNA is TGTGCCAGCAGCTTCACCGGACGGTCCCAAGAGACCCAGTACTTC. This codes for CASSFTGRSQETQYF.

The chain joins TRBV5-1 to TRBJ2-7; 10 bases are a match to TRBD1. The germline CDR1 and CDR2 sequences are SGHRS and YFSETQ. This CDR3 spans 15 amino acids. Trimming removed 3 bases from V and 2 bases from J; junction bases left unmatched: 5. Here the CDR3 reads CASSSGQGPPYEQYF. As DNA, the CDR3 is TGCGCCAGCAGCTCGGGACAGGGGCCCCCCTACGAGCAGTACTTC.

The sample holds a few counts of this clonotype. V is TRBV6-1 and J is TRBJ1-1, with 7 bases that match TRBD1. The CDR3 loop spans 16 amino acids. With V trimmed by 6 bases and J by 0 bases, 10 bases remained unmatched. The germline CDR1 and CDR2 sequences are MNHNS and SASEGT. Written as DNA, the CDR3 is TGTGCCAGCAGACATTCCTGGGACAGAATGAACACTGAAGCTTTCTTT. Translating it yields CASRHSWDRMNTEAFF.

This clonotype was picked up a small number of times. The gene calls are TRBV6-5 and TRBJ2-4; D gene uncertain. The ends were cut back, 2 bases at V and 2 bases at J, with 22 bases in the middle. CDR1 MNHEY and CDR2 SVGAGI come from the germline V gene. CDR3 length equals 19 residues. The CDR3 DNA reads as TGTGCCAGCAGTTACGCATTCCCCTACGTTCAGGAGACCAAAAACATTCAGTACTTC. Translating it yields CASSYAFPYVQETKNIQYF.